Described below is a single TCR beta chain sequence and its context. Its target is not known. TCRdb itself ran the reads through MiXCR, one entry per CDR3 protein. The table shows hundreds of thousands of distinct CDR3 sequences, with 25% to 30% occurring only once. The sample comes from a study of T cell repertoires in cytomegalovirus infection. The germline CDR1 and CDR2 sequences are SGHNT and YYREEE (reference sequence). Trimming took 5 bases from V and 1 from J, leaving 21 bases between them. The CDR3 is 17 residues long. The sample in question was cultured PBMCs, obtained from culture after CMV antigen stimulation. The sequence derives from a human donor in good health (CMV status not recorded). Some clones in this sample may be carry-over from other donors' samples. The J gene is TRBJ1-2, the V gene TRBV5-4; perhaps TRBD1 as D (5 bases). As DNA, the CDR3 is TGTGCCAGCAGTGGCGCAGCGGGGCTAAACCTTAACTATGGCTACACCTTC. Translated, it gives CASSGAAGLNLNYGYTF.